The following is a T cell receptor (beta chain) sequence with its context. What it recognizes is unknown. This sample was included in a study of radiotherapy plus CTLA-4 blockade in lung cancer. Study-level information: Objective response was observed in around a sixth of patients, and disease control in 31%. Findings and caveats of the study: Expansion in blood of tumor-derived TCR clones was seen after radiotherapy plus ipilimumab.

In chemo-refractory metastatic non-small-cell lung cancer, patients got ipilimumab CTLA-4 blockade together with focal radiation. Generated by immunoSEQ multiplex PCR, the TCRdb table keeps only in-frame clones and is missing some. The sample carries more than 80,000 clones, about 83% recorded once. Trimming removed 0 bases from V and 2 bases from J, with 15 bases in between. The CDR3 spans 16 residues. The V gene's germline CDR1 is SGHRS and CDR2 YFSETQ. The sequence derives from a human donor with non-small cell lung cancer that progressed on radiotherapy plus ipilimumab. Some clones in this sample may be carry-over from other donors' samples. The chain is built from TRBV5-1 and TRBJ2-7, with a tentative D call TRBD2 (6 bases). The material was peripheral blood, obtained from a patient treated with radiotherapy plus ipilimumab. This CDR3 is CASSLAGTFPTYEQYF. CDR3 sequence (DNA): TGCGCCAGCAGCTTGGCCGGGACTTTCCCGACCTACGAGCAGTACTTC.